This T cell receptor beta chain comes out of a study of a mutant IDH1 vaccine in newly diagnosed glioma (dated by TCRdb to 2020 to 2023). About the investigation overall: Patients were given eight vaccinations, in weeks 1, 3, 5, 7, 11, 15, 19 and 23, which matched visits V03 through V10. In the chemotherapy-containing groups, vaccination started alongside temozolomide cycles, whereas in patients who had radiotherapy alone it started 4-6 weeks after radiotherapy. Of the 32 patients who were treated, about 60% were male and 37.5% were female, and the mean age was around 43 years. Before enrollment, patients had received standard therapy of radiotherapy alone, temozolomide alone, or radiochemotherapy with temozolomide; most received the combination. Peripheral blood was collected at six visits: V03 (baseline), V05, V07, V10, V12 and V13. Longitudinal TCRB deep sequencing was done for 25 to 30 treated patients, wherever samples were available for exploratory analyses. Broader findings and caveats from the paper: It was noted by the authors that analyses of patient blood samples could not be reproduced owing to sample limitations. Selection of PBMC samples for TCRB deep sequencing was based on availability. Immune responses induced by the vaccine were seen in around 93% of patients across multiple MHC alleles. Pseudoprogression seemed to be unrelated to changes in the top peripheral T cell clonotypes found by TCRB sequencing.

Comment on this clone: Its antigen is still unknown. Within one base of it there is no much larger clone, and no base qualities were kept.

What this sample's time point label stands for: week 23, last vaccination. Each vaccine dose was 300 ug of a 20-mer mutant IDH1 peptide in Montanide, given subcutaneously with topical imiquimod. Donors had newly diagnosed WHO grade 3 or 4 IDH1-mutant astrocytomas with loss of nuclear ATRX. The samples were drawn from NOA16, a multicentre, single-arm, open-label phase I trial in Germany that tested a mutant IDH1 peptide vaccine in humans for the first time. Genomic DNA for TCRB sequencing was isolated from EDTA blood with the DNeasy Blood and Tissue Kit. The library was built by means of the immunoSEQ multiplex PCR assay. Rearranged TCR beta chain sequences were amplified with the hsTCRB Kit following the manufacturer's protocol. An Illumina MiSeq was used to sequence the TCRB libraries. Turning to the authors' computational methods: The proprietary platform of the kit vendor was used for demultiplexing, trimming and gene mapping. This immuneACCESS table, as held by TCRdb, lists in-frame sequences with V and J called but not all clones. Of the missing ones, under half trace to an unresolved V gene in checked studies; the others have no known cause. Clonal size and the V and J genes are those of that table, whereas D and trimming came from the DNA. The sample data list about 41,000 clones, and more than 60% of these were observed just once. The top ten clones comprise around 5.8% of the sample.

As encoded in the germline V gene, CDR1 is SGDLS while CDR2 is YYNGEE. V is cut back by 4 bases and J by 2 bases, with 18 bases in the junction unmatched. From cysteine to phenylalanine, the CDR3 is 20 amino acids long. Just CDR3 DNA is preserved here, 60 bases in frame from base 1. This sequence originates from a woman aged 40 to 55 with glioma. Some clones in this sample may be carry-over from other donors' samples. Sequenced here: PBMCs, sampled from a glioma patient whose treatment included an IDH1 peptide vaccine. The V gene is TRBV9 and the J gene is TRBJ1-1; 12 of the junction bases match TRBD1. The DNA sequence is given as TGTGCCAGCAGCCCTAGACCATGGGATGGGACAGGGGGCGCAAACACTGAAGCTTTCTTT. This is translated as CASSPRPWDGTGGANTEAFF.